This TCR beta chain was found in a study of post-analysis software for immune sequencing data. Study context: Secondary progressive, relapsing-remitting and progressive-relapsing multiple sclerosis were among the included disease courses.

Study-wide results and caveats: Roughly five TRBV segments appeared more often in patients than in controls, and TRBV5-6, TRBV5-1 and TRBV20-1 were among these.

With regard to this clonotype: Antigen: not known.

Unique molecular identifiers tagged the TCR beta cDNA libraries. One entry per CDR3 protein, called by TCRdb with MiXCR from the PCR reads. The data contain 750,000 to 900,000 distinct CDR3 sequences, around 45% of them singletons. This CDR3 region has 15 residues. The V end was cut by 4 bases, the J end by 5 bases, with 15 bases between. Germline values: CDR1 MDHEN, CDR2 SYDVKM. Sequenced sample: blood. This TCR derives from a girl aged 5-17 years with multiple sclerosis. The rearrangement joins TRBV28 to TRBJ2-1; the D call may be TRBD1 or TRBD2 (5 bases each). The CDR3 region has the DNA TGTGCCAGCAGTTCACCGTCCGGGACCCACAATGAGCAGTTCTTC. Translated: CASSSPSGTHNEQFF.